This TCR beta chain is from a study of identical twins. TCRdb itself ran the 5' RACE reads through MiXCR, one entry per CDR3 protein. The sample holds about 460,000 distinct CDR3 sequences; approximately 15% are singletons and the top ten take about 0.52%. Germline loops: CDR1 ENHRY, CDR2 SYGVKD. Trimming took 8 bases from V and 3 from J, leaving 11 bases between them. CDR3 size: 12 residues. These data were also reused for a study on yellow fever vaccine responses in identical twins.

The chain combines TRBV10-3 with TRBJ2-7; D not certain. This TCR was recovered from a woman under 30 in good health. Sequenced input: CD4+ T cells sorted from blood. CDR3 nucleotide sequence: TGTGCCATCTCCGGCCAAAGCTACGAGCAGTACTTC. Residues: CAISGQSYEQYF.